These 9 T cell receptor beta chains were sequenced from one sample in a study of T cell responses to AZD1222 COVID-19 vaccine. Sequenced by immunoSEQ multiplex PCR; TCRdb stores in-frame clones only, minus some. The sample carries some 130,000 clones, approximately 90% recorded once. Specimen: peripheral blood, collected on day 0 of AZD1222 vaccination. The receptor source for this set is an adult in good health.

This rearrangement joins TRBV21-1 to TRBJ1-2; TRBD1, the D gene given by the table, was not confirmed from the DNA. TRBV21-1 is a recognized pseudogene. This CDR3 spans 14 amino acids. The DNA of the CDR3 is TGTGCCAGCAGCATATTTGGACAGGGGTATGGCTACACCTTC. Protein: CASSIFGQGYGYTF.

The V gene is TRBV12-3 or TRBV12-4, the J gene TRBJ1-2; TRBD1 agrees at 11 bases. This CDR3 comprises 12 residues. The ends lost 7 bases at V and 8 bases at J; junction bases unmatched: 3. CDR3: CASIGTGGGYTF. The CDR3 region has the DNA TGTGCCAGCATCGGGACAGGGGGAGGCTACACCTTC.

The chain couples TRBV20-1 to TRBJ1-2, with TRBD1 as a possible D gene (5 bases). The V gene's germline CDR1 is DFQATT and CDR2 SNEGSKA (reference sequence). This CDR3 has 13 amino acids. Trimming cost V 3 bases and J 5 bases, with 13 bases left between them. The CDR3 nucleotides read TGCAGTGCTAGTTGGGGGGTTGATTATGGCTACACCTTC. Protein product: CSASWGVDYGYTF.

The genes are TRBV15 and TRBJ1-5, with no clear D. In germline, CDR1 is LNHNV, CDR2 YYDKDF (reference sequence). This CDR3 has 12 residues. Trimming took 8 bases from V and 7 from J, leaving 12 bases between them. The CDR3 bases are TGTGCCACCGGGTATGGGAAACAGCCCCAGCATTTT. This encodes CATGYGKQPQHF.

The chain is built from TRBV7-2 and TRBJ1-1; D remains unclear. There are 13 residues in the CDR3. The V end lost 6 bases, the J end lost 1 base, and 9 bases lay between the germline ends. CDR1 SGHTA and CDR2 FQGNSA come from the germline V gene. CDR3 sequence: CASSLPGNTEAFF. The CDR3 coding sequence is TGTGCCAGCAGTCTTCCCGGGAACACTGAAGCTTTCTTT.

The chain couples TRBV27 to TRBJ1-5; D unresolved. The V gene lost 6 bases and the J gene lost 7 bases, with 13 bases spanning the gap. Germline CDR1 and CDR2: MNHEY and SMNVEV (reference sequence). The CDR3 length is 13 residues. In nucleotides, the CDR3 is TGTGCCAGCAGCCCCAAGGTGAGGCAGCCCCAGCATTTT. It encodes CASSPKVRQPQHF.

The V gene is TRBV2, the J gene TRBJ1-2; 7 nucleotides align to TRBD1. The germline V gene has CDR1 SNHLY and CDR2 FYNNEI. V shed 6 bases, J shed 3 bases, and the junction held 4 bases outside the gene matches. The CDR3 runs to 13 residues. CDR3 coding DNA: TGTGCCAGCAGCGCCGGGACAGACTATGGCTACACCTTC. Amino acids: CASSAGTDYGYTF.

The rearrangement uses TRBV27 and TRBJ1-2; no clear D gene. CDR1 and CDR2 (germline): MNHEY, SMNVEV (reference sequence). There are 12 residues in the CDR3. V lost 5 bases, J lost 9 bases, and 13 bases lay in between. The CDR3 reads CASSSTSGSYTF. The CDR3, as DNA: TGTGCCAGCAGTAGTACGAGTGGAAGCTACACCTTC.

The rearrangement uses TRBV6-4 and TRBJ2-1, with TRBD1 matching 10 bases. Trimming cost V 2 bases and J 7 bases; bases outside gene matches: 5. Germline V gene lookup returns CDR1 MRHNA and CDR2 SNTAGT. The CDR3 runs 15 residues. CDR3 bases: TGTGCCAGCAGTGACCGACAGGGGGCAAGGAATGAGCAGTTCTTC. Protein: CASSDRQGARNEQFF.